The rows below give T cell receptor beta chains drawn from one sample of a study of post-analysis software for immune sequencing data. One entry per CDR3 protein results from TCRdb running MiXCR on the PCR reads. Of a few hundred thousand distinct CDR3 sequences in the sample, 35% to 45% were seen once. Sequenced input: blood. The receptors were gathered from a girl aged 10-17 years with multiple sclerosis. Both conserved end residues are part of each CDR3. Fields, in order: clone size, J gene, V gene, D gene, CDR3 DNA, CDR3 protein. D genes are given only for firm matches. Where a row states a size, it is once, few, many or the class of an expanded clone; other rows omit it.

>few|TRBJ1-5|TRBV6-6|.
TGTGCCAGCAGCCCCGGACAGAGTAGCAATCAGCCCCAGCATTTT
CASSPGQSSNQPQHF
>.|TRBJ2-7|TRBV15|TRBD2
TGTGCCACCAGCAGAGATCGGGAGGGGGTCGAGCAGTACTTC
CATSRDREGVEQYF
>many|TRBJ2-4|TRBV4-2|TRBD1
TGTGCCAGCAGCCAGGAGGCAGGGGGCCAGGCCAAAAACATTCAGTACTTC
CASSQEAGGQAKNIQYF
>.|TRBJ2-2|TRBV10-3|TRBD2
TGTGCCATCACCACCGGGACTAGCGACAGCGGGGAGCTGTTTTTT
CAITTGTSDSGELFF
>.|TRBJ1-5|TRBV18|.
TGTGCCAGCTCAGGGGGGGGACCAGGTCAGCCCCAGCATTTT
CASSGGGPGQPQHF
>few|TRBJ2-4|TRBV21-1|.
TGTGCCAGCAGCAAATATTCGATGGGCGGGGGAGCCAAAAACATTCAGTACTTC
CASSKYSMGGGAKNIQYF
>.|TRBJ2-7|TRBV29-1|TRBD2
TGCAGCGTCGGAGGGCTGGGACTAGCTGTGGGGGAGCAGTACTTC
CSVGGLGLAVGEQYF
>.|TRBJ1-2|TRBV5-1|.
TGCGCCAGCCACGACAGCCCTGGGTATGGCTACACCTTC
CASHDSPGYGYTF
>.|TRBJ1-2|TRBV10-3|.
TGTGCCAGCCGGGACGGTGTTAACTATGGCTACACCTTC
CASRDGVNYGYTF
>many|TRBJ2-1|TRBV20-1|.
TGCAGTGCTGGTCCGACACGCCATGAGCAGTTCTTC
CSAGPTRHEQFF
>few|TRBJ2-1|TRBV24-1|TRBD2
TGTGCCACCAGTGATCCCGGACTAGCGGGAGGGCGGAACAATGAGCAGTTCTTC
CATSDPGLAGGRNNEQFF
>.|TRBJ1-1|TRBV5-4|.
TGTGCCAGCAGCACCTACAGGGCTAACACTGAAGCTTTCTTT
CASSTYRANTEAFF
>.|TRBJ2-1|TRBV29-1|TRBD1
TGCAGCGTCCGGGACAGGGACTACAATGAGCAGTTCTTC
CSVRDRDYNEQFF
>.|TRBJ2-7|TRBV29-1|TRBD2
TGCAGCGTGAGGGGACTAGCGGGAGAAGGCGAGCAGTACTTC
CSVRGLAGEGEQYF
>many|TRBJ1-1|TRBV6-1|.
TGTGCCAGCAGTGGAGGGGTTGCGGGGAACACTGAAGCTTTCTTT
CASSGGVAGNTEAFF
>.|TRBJ1-2|TRBV5-4|.
TGTGCCTGCAGCTGGTGGGGGCACGACTATGGCTACACCTTC
CACSWWGHDYGYTF
>many|TRBJ2-5|TRBV14|.
TGTGCCAGCAGCATAATGCAAGGGCTTGAGACCCAGTACTTC
CASSIMQGLETQYF
>many|TRBJ2-7|TRBV2|.
TGTGCCAGCAGCGGGGACGTCTCGGGCCAGTACTTC
CASSGDVSGQYF
>.|TRBJ1-1|TRBV7-3|.
TGTGCCAGCAGCTTAAAGAGGCAGAGTGAAGCTTTCTTT
CASSLKRQSEAFF
>many|TRBJ2-7|TRBV4-1|.
TGCGCCAGCAGCCCGACCACGCAGGGGTCCTACGAGCAGTACTTC
CASSPTTQGSYEQYF
>many|TRBJ2-1|TRBV15|.
TGTGCCACCAGCAGAGGGGGGATCGGCGCTAACAATGAGCAGTTCTTC
CATSRGGIGANNEQFF
>many|TRBJ2-7|TRBV12-3/TRBV12-4|TRBD1
TGTGCCAGCAGGCGCCCAGGGGGCCCGTATAAGGAGCAGTACTTC
CASRRPGGPYKEQYF
>many|TRBJ1-2|TRBV20-1|.
TGCAGTGCTAGATCCAGGGAGGATGGCTACACCTTC
CSARSREDGYTF
>once|TRBJ2-7|TRBV6-5|.
TGTGCCAGCAGTCTAAACCCGGATGCCTCCTACGAGCAGTACTTC
CASSLNPDASYEQYF
>.|TRBJ2-7|TRBV5-6|.
TGTGCCAGCAGCCGATTCGTTGGGAGTCTGGGACACGAGCAGTACTTC
CASSRFVGSLGHEQYF
>many|TRBJ2-3|TRBV29-1|.
TGCAGCGCCTCAGGGAGATTAACAGATACGCAGTATTTT
CSASGRLTDTQYF
>many|TRBJ1-5|TRBV20-1|.
TGCAGTGCTAGGCCTGCAGGGATGGGCGGCAATCAGCCCCAGCATTTT
CSARPAGMGGNQPQHF
>many|TRBJ1-5|TRBV6-6|TRBD1
TGTGCCAGCAGACAGACAGGGTTGAGCAATCAGCCCCAGCATTTT
CASRQTGLSNQPQHF
>.|TRBJ1-1|TRBV5-6|TRBD1
TGTGCCAGCAGCCTCCGGACAGGAATGAACACTGAAGCTTTCTTT
CASSLRTGMNTEAFF
>.|TRBJ2-1|TRBV5-1|TRBD2
TGCGCCAGCAGCCCGGGACTAGCGGGACAAAGCTCCTACAATGAGCAGTTCTTC
CASSPGLAGQSSYNEQFF
>many|TRBJ1-2|TRBV6-5|.
TGTGCCAGCAGTTACTCGCCTCTTTCGGCCGGTGGCTACACCTTC
CASSYSPLSAGGYTF
>.|TRBJ1-2|TRBV10-3|.
TGTGCCATCAGTGAGTCGAAAGGAGTGGACTATGGCTACACCTTC
CAISESKGVDYGYTF
>few|TRBJ1-5|TRBV20-1|.
TGCAGTGCGCACGCAGGGGTAAGCAATCAGCCCCAGCATTTT
CSAHAGVSNQPQHF
>few|TRBJ2-7|TRBV5-6|TRBD1
TGTGCCAGCAGCCCGGGGACAGGCCTTCGGCTGGAGCAGTACTTC
CASSPGTGLRLEQYF
>.|TRBJ1-5|TRBV7-3|TRBD1
TGTGCCAGCAGCTCGCTCCGACAGGGCAGTCAGCCCCAGCATTTT
CASSSLRQGSQPQHF
>few|TRBJ2-4|TRBV20-1|TRBD1
TGCAGTGCTAGAGCCCAGACAGGGAATGTAGGAAACATTCAGTACTTC
CSARAQTGNVGNIQYF
>many|TRBJ2-3|TRBV5-1|TRBD2
TGCGCCAGCAGCCCAAGATCTAGCGGCAGCACAGATACGCAGTATTTT
CASSPRSSGSTDTQYF
>.|TRBJ2-1|TRBV5-1|.
TGCGCCAGCAGCCTAGAACTAGTGGGAGGGGGGGATGAGCAGTTCTTC
CASSLELVGGGDEQFF
>.|TRBJ2-3|TRBV20-1|.
TGCAGTGCTCACCCAGGGGAGTCAGATACGCAGTATTTT
CSAHPGESDTQYF
>many|TRBJ2-1|TRBV20-1|TRBD2
TGCAGTGCTGGACTAGCGGGGGGGCCCTACAATGAGCAGTTCTTC
CSAGLAGGPYNEQFF
>.|TRBJ1-1|TRBV27|.
TGTGCCAGCAGGTTGGGGGTTGAAGCTTTCTTT
CASRLGVEAFF
>.|TRBJ2-7|TRBV5-8|TRBD1
TGTGCCAGCAGCGCGCCGCCGGGACAGGAGCAGTACTTC
CASSAPPGQEQYF
>.|TRBJ2-1|TRBV20-1|.
TGCAGTGCTAGAGTGCTCCGGACCAATGAGCAGTTCTTC
CSARVLRTNEQFF
>many|TRBJ1-2|TRBV12-3/TRBV12-4|.
TGTGCCAGCAGTTTCTACCCAGGCTATGGCTACACCTTC
CASSFYPGYGYTF
>.|TRBJ2-3|TRBV5-1|TRBD2
TGCGCCAGCAGCCCACTGGCGGGCGGGGGAAGAACAGATACGCAGTATTTT
CASSPLAGGGRTDTQYF